This note documents a single TCR beta chain sequence. The data were taken from a study of cytomegalovirus exposure and HLA in healthy donors. Germline loops: CDR1 SGHDN, CDR2 FVKESK. CDR3 length: 17 residues. The V end was cut by 0 bases, the J end by 8 bases, with 22 bases between. 13 Jbeta primers and 60 Vbeta primers were used for the PCR. The table came from immunoSEQ multiplex PCR; TCRdb's copy has only in-frame clones and leaves some out. The sample records roughly 150,000 clones, about 85% being singletons. The source material was PBMCs. The chain recombines TRBV14 with TRBJ1-2; D is perhaps TRBD1 (6 bases). This receptor was obtained from a boy between 2 and 15 years old in good health and CMV-seronegative. The CDR3 nucleotides are TGTGCCAGCAGCCAAGAGCTCGGTGGGGCACTTGGGGGCGGCTACACCTTC. Its protein is CASSQELGGALGGGYTF.